This T cell receptor (beta chain) stems from a study of T cells in Graves' hyperthyroidism and ophthalmopathy. Lactation, pregnancy, other autoimmune disease or uncontrolled infection excluded patients. Ten or more counts support this clonotype. From RNA transcripts, TCR beta CDR3 regions were amplified. TCR CDR3 regions were first amplified by RT-PCR with HTBI primers. TCRdb re-derived calls from the multiplex PCR reads in MiXCR, one entry per CDR3 protein. The sample carries some 270,000 distinct CDR3 sequences, roughly 13% recorded once. This CDR3 has 14 amino acids. Per germline, CDR1 LNHNV and CDR2 YYDKDF (reference sequence). V shed 4 bases and J shed 7 bases, with 13 bases lying between them.

The sample was blood. The rearrangement uses TRBV15 and TRBJ1-4; D not resolved. The source is a woman aged 40 to 50 with Graves' hyperthyroidism. This CDR3 is CATSTPGSGEKLFF. CDR3 bases: TGTGCCACCAGCACCCCGGGTTCGGGTGAAAAACTGTTTTTT.